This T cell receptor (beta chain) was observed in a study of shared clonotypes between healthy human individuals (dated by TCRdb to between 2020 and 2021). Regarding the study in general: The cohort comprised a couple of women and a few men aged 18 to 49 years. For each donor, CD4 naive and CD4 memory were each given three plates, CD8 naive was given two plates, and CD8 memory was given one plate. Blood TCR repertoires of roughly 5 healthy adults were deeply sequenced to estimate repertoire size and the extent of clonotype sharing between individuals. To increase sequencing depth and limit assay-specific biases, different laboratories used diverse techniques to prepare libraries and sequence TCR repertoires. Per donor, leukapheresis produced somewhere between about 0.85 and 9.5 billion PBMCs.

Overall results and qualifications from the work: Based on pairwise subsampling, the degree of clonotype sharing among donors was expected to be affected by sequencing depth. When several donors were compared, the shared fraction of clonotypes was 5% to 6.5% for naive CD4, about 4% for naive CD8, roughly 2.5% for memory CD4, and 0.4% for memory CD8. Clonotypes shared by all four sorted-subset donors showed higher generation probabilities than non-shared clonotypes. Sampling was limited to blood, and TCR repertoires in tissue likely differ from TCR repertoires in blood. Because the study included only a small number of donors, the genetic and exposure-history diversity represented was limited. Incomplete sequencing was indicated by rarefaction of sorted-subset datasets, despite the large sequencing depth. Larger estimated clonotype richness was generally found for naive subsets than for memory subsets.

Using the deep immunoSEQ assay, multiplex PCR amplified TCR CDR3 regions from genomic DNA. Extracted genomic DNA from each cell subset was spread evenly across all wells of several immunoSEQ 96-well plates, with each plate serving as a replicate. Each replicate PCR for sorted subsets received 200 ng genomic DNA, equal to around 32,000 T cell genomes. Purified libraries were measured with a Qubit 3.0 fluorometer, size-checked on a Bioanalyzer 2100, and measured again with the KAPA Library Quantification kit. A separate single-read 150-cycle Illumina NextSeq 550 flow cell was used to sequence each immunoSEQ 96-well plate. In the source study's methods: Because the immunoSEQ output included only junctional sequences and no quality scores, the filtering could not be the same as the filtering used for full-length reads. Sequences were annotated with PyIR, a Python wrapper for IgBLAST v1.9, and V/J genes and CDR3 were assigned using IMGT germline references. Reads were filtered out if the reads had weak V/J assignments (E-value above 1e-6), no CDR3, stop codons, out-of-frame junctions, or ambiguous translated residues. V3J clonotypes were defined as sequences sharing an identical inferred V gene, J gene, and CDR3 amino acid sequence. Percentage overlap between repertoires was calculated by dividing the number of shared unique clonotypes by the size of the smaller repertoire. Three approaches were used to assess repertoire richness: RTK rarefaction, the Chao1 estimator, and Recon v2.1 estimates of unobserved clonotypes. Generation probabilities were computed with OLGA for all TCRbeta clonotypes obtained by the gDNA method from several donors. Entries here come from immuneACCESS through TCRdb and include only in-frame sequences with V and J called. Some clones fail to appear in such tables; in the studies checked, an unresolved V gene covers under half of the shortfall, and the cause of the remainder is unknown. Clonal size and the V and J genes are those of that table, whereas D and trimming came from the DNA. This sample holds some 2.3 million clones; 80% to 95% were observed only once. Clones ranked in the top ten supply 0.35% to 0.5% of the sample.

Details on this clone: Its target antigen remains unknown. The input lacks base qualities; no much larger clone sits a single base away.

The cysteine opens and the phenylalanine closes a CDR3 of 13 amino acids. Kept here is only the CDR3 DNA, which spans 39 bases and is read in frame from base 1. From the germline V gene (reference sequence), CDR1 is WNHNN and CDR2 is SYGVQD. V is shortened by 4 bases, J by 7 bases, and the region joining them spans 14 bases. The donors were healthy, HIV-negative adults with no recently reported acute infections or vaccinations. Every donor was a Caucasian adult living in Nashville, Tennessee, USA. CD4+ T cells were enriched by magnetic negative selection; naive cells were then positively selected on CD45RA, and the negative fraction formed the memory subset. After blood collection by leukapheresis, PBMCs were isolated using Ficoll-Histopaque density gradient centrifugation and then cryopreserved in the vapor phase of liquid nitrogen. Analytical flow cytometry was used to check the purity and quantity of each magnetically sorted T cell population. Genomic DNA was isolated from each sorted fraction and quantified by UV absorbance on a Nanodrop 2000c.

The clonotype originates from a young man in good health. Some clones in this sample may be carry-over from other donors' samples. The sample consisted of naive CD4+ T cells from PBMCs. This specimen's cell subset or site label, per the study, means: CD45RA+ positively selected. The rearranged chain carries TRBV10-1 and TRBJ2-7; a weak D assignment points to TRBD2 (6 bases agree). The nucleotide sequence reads TGCGCCAGCAGTGTCGGGAGCGTCGGGGAGCAGTACTTC. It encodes CASSVGSVGEQYF.